What follows are 23 T cell receptor beta chains derived from one specimen sequenced in a study of beta chain features in type 1 diabetes. Reverse transcription of all isolated RNA meant that expressed TCRB transcripts were sequenced. Data came from immunoSEQ multiplex PCR; TCRdb stores just in-frame clones and leaves some out. The sample records under 400,000 clones, around 15% being singletons. The specimen was central memory CD4+ T cells from blood. These receptors were obtained from a man aged 25 to 45 in good health.

This clone was picked up a small number of times. The rearrangement links TRBV6-6 to TRBJ1-1; D unclear. Looked up from germline, CDR1 is MNHNY and CDR2 is SVGAGI (reference sequence). The V end lost 10 bases, the J end lost 1 base, and 16 bases lay between the germline ends. This CDR3 comprises 14 residues. The CDR3 DNA is TGTGCCATCTTTAGCCCTATTAAGAACACTGAAGCTTTCTTT. Amino acid sequence: CAIFSPIKNTEAFF.

This clone has only a few counts. This may arise from a read error, as a much more abundant clone is one base away. The rearrangement uses TRBV6-1 and TRBJ2-5; D is uncertain. Trimming shortened V by 6 bases and J by 2 bases, and 4 bases separated the two germline ends. This CDR3 comprises 11 residues. Germline V gene data show CDR1 as MNHNS and CDR2 as SASEGT. In nucleotides, the CDR3 is TGTGCCAGCAGGAAACAAGAGACCCAGTACTTC. Amino acids: CASRKQETQYF.

About this clone itself: The same CDR3 can be traced to other DNA sequences in this sample. V gene TRBV4-3 combines with J gene TRBJ1-1; the D is unclear. Germline assignment: CDR1 LGHNA and CDR2 YSLEER. CDR3 length: 14 residues. Trimming took 0 bases from V and 2 from J, leaving 7 bases between them. CDR3 in amino acids: CASSQDTPNTEAFF. The CDR3 region has the DNA TGCGCCAGCAGCCAAGATACGCCCAACACTGAAGCTTTCTTT.

This clone was counted a few times. The sample carries other DNA sequences with the same CDR3. V usage is TRBV11-2 and J usage is TRBJ2-3; D unresolved. Germline V lookup: CDR1 SGHAT, CDR2 FQNNGV. Trimming took off 1 base at V and 3 bases at J, with 2 bases between the two ends. The CDR3 extends over 12 amino acids. This chain's CDR3 is CASSLGTDTQYF. The CDR3 nucleotides are TGTGCCAGCAGCTTAGGGACAGATACGCAGTATTTT.

This chain links TRBV19 with TRBJ2-7; D gene unclear. The CDR3 is 15 residues long. V lost 5 bases to trimming and J lost 3 bases, with 17 bases between them. Germline V CDR1 and CDR2: LNHDA, SQIVND (reference sequence). CDR3 sequence reads: CASSLRGRSLYEQYF. CDR3 in DNA: TGTGCCAGTAGTTTACGAGGACGTTCCCTCTACGAGCAGTACTTC.

A word on this clone: This may be a read error: a much more frequent sequence differs by one nucleotide. V and J are TRBV7-2 and TRBJ1-6; unclear D gene. V was trimmed by 5 bases and J by 7 bases, leaving 18 bases between them. The CDR3 consists of 16 residues. The germline V gene has CDR1 SGHTA and CDR2 FQGNSA. The CDR3 coding sequence is TGTGCCAGCAGCCAAACCCCGGGCAGGAAGAATTCACCCCTCCACTTT. Encoded protein: CASSQTPGRKNSPLHF.

V is TRBV7-9 and J is TRBJ1-2, with 7 bases aligning to TRBD1. The CDR3 is made up of 16 amino acids. V gave up 5 bases and J gave up 4 bases; unmatched junction bases: 13. From germline, CDR1 is SEHNR and CDR2 FQNEAQ (reference sequence). CDR3 amino acids: CASSRGTAGSSYGYTF. CDR3 nucleotide sequence: TGTGCCAGCAGCCGAGGGACAGCGGGGAGTAGCTATGGCTACACCTTC.

About this clone itself: At the DNA level, this CDR3 is encoded by other sequences in the same sample as well. V usage is TRBV18 and J usage is TRBJ1-2, with D perhaps matching TRBD1 (5 bases). V was clipped by 9 bases and J by 2 bases, with 16 bases between them. CDR3 length: 14 residues. The germline CDR1 and CDR2 sequences are KGHSH and LQKENI. The CDR3 nucleotides are TGTGCCAGTTCAGATCTCCCAGGGAACTATGGCTACACCTTC. Protein product: CASSDLPGNYGYTF.

The DNA of the CDR3 is TGTGCCAGCAGTCCTGACAGAAGGGGCTACAATGAGCAGTTCTTC. It specifies CASSPDRRGYNEQFF. The chain has TRBV13 and TRBJ2-1; tentative D call: TRBD1 (5 bases). V was shortened by 6 bases and J by 3 bases, with 15 bases between the two germline ends. There are 15 residues in the CDR3. Germline assignment: CDR1 PRHDT and CDR2 FYEKMQ (reference sequence).

J is TRBJ1-3 and V is TRBV27, with D perhaps TRBD1 (6 bases). V was shortened by 1 base and J by 0 bases, with 10 bases between the two germline ends. The CDR3 is 16 amino acids. The V gene's germline CDR1 is MNHEY and CDR2 SMNVEV (reference sequence). CDR3 DNA sequence: TGTGCCAGCAGTTTATGGGGGCCCGACTCTGGAAACACCATATATTTT. This codes for CASSLWGPDSGNTIYF.

This clone was observed many times. Other nucleotide sequences from this sample produce the same CDR3. The chain employs TRBV14 and TRBJ2-5; the D is unclear. Germline CDR1 SGHDN, CDR2 FVKESK. The CDR3 extends over 13 amino acids. V was trimmed by 0 bases and J by 0 bases, leaving 2 bases between them. In DNA, the CDR3 is TGTGCCAGCAGCCAAGAGAACCAAGAGACCCAGTACTTC. Its protein is CASSQENQETQYF.

The sample holds a few counts of this clone. CDR3 region: CASSRGKISSNEKLFF. The CDR3 DNA sequence: TGTGCCAGCAGCCGAGGAAAGATTTCCTCTAATGAAAAACTGTTTTTT. The gene calls are TRBV14 and TRBJ1-4; D not resolved. Trimming cost V 4 bases and J 3 bases, with 15 bases left between them. Germline V CDR1 and CDR2: SGHDN, FVKESK. This CDR3 is built from 16 residues.

This chain connects TRBV6-6 to TRBJ2-1, with 13 positions matching TRBD2. This CDR3 is built from 15 residues. With 5 bases clipped from V and 7 bases from J, the junction kept 5 bases outside the gene matches. The germline V gene has CDR1 MNHNY and CDR2 SVGAGI (reference sequence). CDR3 DNA: TGTGCCAGCAGTGGACTAGCGGGGGTGACAAATGAGCAGTTCTTC. It codes for CASSGLAGVTNEQFF.

In this sample, this clone turned up many times. Other nucleotide sequences from this sample produce the same CDR3. The chain links TRBV7-8 to TRBJ2-3; 10 bases are shared with TRBD2. Germline CDR1 reads SGHVS; CDR2 reads FQNEAQ. The CDR3 covers 16 residues. Unmatched junction bases numbered 2, after V lost 1 base and J lost 1 base. Here the CDR3 DNA reads TGTGCCAGCAGCTTAGGGCTAGCGGGGGGCACAGATACGCAGTATTTT. Amino acids: CASSLGLAGGTDTQYF.

This clone has only a few counts. The rearrangement links TRBV28 to TRBJ1-2; 7 bases map to TRBD1. J lost 5 bases, V lost 6 bases, and 6 bases had no gene match. CDR1 is MDHEN and CDR2 is SYDVKM in the germline V gene. This CDR3 has 13 amino acids. CDR3 sequence: CASRSGGFYGYTF. DNA of the CDR3: TGTGCCAGCAGATCAGGGGGTTTTTATGGCTACACCTTC.

This clone was recorded a few times. The V call is TRBV7-2, the J call TRBJ1-1; the match to TRBD1 covers 8 bases. CDR1 is SGHTA and CDR2 is FQGNSA in the germline V gene. Trimming at V came to 1 base and at J to 4 bases, leaving 5 bases not matched to a gene. The CDR3 consists of 15 residues. The CDR3 sequence is CASSLGTGTITEAFF. CDR3 coding DNA: TGTGCCAGCAGCTTAGGGACAGGGACTATCACTGAAGCTTTCTTT. Full variable domain (remainder filled in from reference TRBV7-2 and TRBJ1-1): GAGVSQSPSNKVTEKGKDVELRCDPISGHTALYWYRQSLGQGLEFLIYFQGNSAPDKSGLPSDRFSAERTGGSVSTLTIQRTQQEDSAVYLCASSLGTGTITEAFFGQGTRLTVV.

A few counts support this clone. This chain connects TRBV10-1 to TRBJ1-4; 9 nucleotides line up with TRBD1. The CDR3 extends over 15 amino acids. Germline V gives CDR1 WNHNN, CDR2 SYGVQD (reference sequence). The V and J ends lost 0 bases and 8 bases, in that order; junction bases with no gene match: 4. This CDR3 is CASSESGTGSEKLFF. CDR3 DNA: TGCGCCAGCAGTGAGTCCGGGACAGGGAGCGAAAAACTGTTTTTT.

This clone was seen only once. V and J are TRBV2 and TRBJ1-4, with D perhaps matching TRBD1 (5 bases). Trimming took off 6 bases at V and 0 bases at J, with 14 bases between the two ends. CDR1 SNHLY and CDR2 FYNNEI come from the germline V gene. The CDR3 is 16 residues long. As DNA, the CDR3 is TGTGCCAGCAGGCGGACACCTCCGCCAACTAATGAAAAACTGTTTTTT. Translating gives CASRRTPPPTNEKLFF.

This clone was found many times. This chain uses TRBV18 with TRBJ2-1; no definite D call. This CDR3 contains 12 residues. Germline-derived CDR1 and CDR2 are KGHSH and LQKENI. The germline V and J ends were trimmed by 3 bases and 7 bases, with 7 bases remaining between them. The CDR3 sequence: CASSPVQNEQFF. DNA of the CDR3: TGTGCCAGCTCACCCGTCCAGAATGAGCAGTTCTTC. Full variable domain (remainder filled in from reference TRBV18 and TRBJ2-1): NAGVMQNPRHLVRRRGQEARLRCSPMKGHSHVYWYRQLPEEGLKFMVYLQKENIIDESGMPKERFSAEFPKEGPSILRIQQVVRGDSAAYFCASSPVQNEQFFGPGTRLTVL.

This clone was detected only a few times. The J gene is TRBJ1-4, the V gene TRBV7-9, with D perhaps matching TRBD1 (6 bases). Trimming pared 3 bases from V and 7 bases from J, leaving 12 bases between. The CDR3 has 14 residues. In germline, CDR1 is SEHNR, CDR2 FQNEAQ (reference sequence). CDR3 amino acids: CASSFTGISEKLFF. The CDR3 nucleotides read TGTGCCAGCAGCTTCACAGGGATTAGTGAAAAACTGTTTTTT.

This clone has a count of ten or more. The V gene is TRBV23-1, the J gene TRBJ1-1; possibly TRBD1 for D (5 bases). TRBV23-1 is an ORF; its function is uncertain. The V gene lost 0 bases and the J gene lost 0 bases, with 17 bases spanning the gap. The CDR3 is 18 residues long. In DNA, the CDR3 is TGCGCCAGCAGTCAATCCGACAGCTTAGACAACATGAACACTGAAGCTTTCTTT. This translates into CASSQSDSLDNMNTEAFF.

The CDR3 loop is CAQTAAIGNSPLHF. CDR3 sequence (DNA): TGTGCTCAGACGGCGGCGATCGGGAATTCACCCCTCCACTTT. The rearrangement links TRBV6-5 to TRBJ1-6; the D is unclear. The germline CDR1 and CDR2 sequences are MNHEY and SVGAGI. This CDR3 contains 14 residues.

The V call is TRBV7-9, the J call TRBJ2-1; no clear D gene. This CDR3 contains 12 residues. V was shortened by 6 bases and J by 15 bases, with 18 bases between the two germline ends. Germline V gene sequence: CDR1 SEHNR, CDR2 FQNEAQ (reference sequence). The CDR3 bases are TGTGCCAGCAGTTGGGCCGACACTTGGCCGTTCTTC. Its translation: CASSWADTWPFF. Filled out from reference TRBV7-9 and TRBJ2-1, the complete variable domain reads DTGVSQNPRHKITKRGQNVTFRCDPISEHNRLYWYRQTLGQGPEFLTYFQNEAQLEKSRLLSDRFSAERPKGSFSTLEIQRTEQGDSAMYLCASSWADTWPFFGPGTRLTVL.